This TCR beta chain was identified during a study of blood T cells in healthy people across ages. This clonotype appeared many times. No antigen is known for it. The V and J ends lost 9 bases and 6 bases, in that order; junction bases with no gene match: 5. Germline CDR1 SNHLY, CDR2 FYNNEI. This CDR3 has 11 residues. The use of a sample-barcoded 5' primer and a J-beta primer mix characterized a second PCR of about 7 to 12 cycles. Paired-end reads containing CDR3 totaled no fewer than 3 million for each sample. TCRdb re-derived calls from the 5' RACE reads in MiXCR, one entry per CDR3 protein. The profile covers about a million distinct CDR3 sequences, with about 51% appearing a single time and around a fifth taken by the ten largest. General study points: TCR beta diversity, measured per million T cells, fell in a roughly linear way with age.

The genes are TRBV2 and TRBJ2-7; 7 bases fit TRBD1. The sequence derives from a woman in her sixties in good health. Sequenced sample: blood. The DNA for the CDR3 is TGTGCCAGACAACAGGGGCGCGAGCAGTACTTC. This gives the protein CARQQGREQYF.